The 28 T cell receptor beta chains below all came from one sample that was sequenced in a study of T cells in lung cancer brain metastases listed by TCRdb under 2018. Library preparation used the immunoSEQ multiplex PCR assay. In its TCRdb copy, this immuneACCESS table keeps in-frame sequences only and misses some clones. Where compared with another copy, unresolved V genes explain less than half of these, and the others have no known cause. The sample table shows roughly 4,400 clones, and 87% are seen once. Of the sample, around 3.3% is held by the ten largest clones. The sequencing input was tumor tissue from the primary lung tumor. Taken with the paper, the label for cell subset or site translates to: primary lung cancer lesion. Receptor source: a woman aged 45 to 65 with non-small cell lung cancer.

The chain employs TRBV19 and TRBJ2-3; no clear D gene. With 4 bases removed from V and 3 bases from J, the gap between germline ends came to 8 bases. Germline loops: CDR1 LNHDA, CDR2 SQIVND (reference sequence). The CDR3 consists of 13 residues. The CDR3 DNA is TGTGCCAGTAGTACGTCCGGAACAGATACGCAGTATTTT. Translation: CASSTSGTDTQYF.

The chain uses TRBV28 and TRBJ1-2, with TRBD1 matching 11 bases. Unmatched junction bases numbered 9, after V lost 6 bases and J lost 3 bases. This CDR3 spans 16 amino acids. Per the germline V gene, CDR1 is MDHEN and CDR2 is SYDVKM. The CDR3 region has the DNA TGTGCCAGCAGCTCTCCTTGGACAGGGGGCGACTATGGCTACACCTTC. It translates to CASSSPWTGGDYGYTF.

This clone was recorded only once. This chain joins TRBV7-6 and TRBJ1-3; TRBD1 might be the D (6 bases). The CDR3 contains 16 residues. V lost 5 bases and J lost 1, with 15 bases in between. Germline-derived CDR1 and CDR2 are SGHVS and FNYEAQ. The CDR3 spells CASSTGQLPSGNTIYF. The CDR3 DNA sequence: TGTGCCAGCAGCACCGGACAGCTTCCTTCTGGAAACACCATATATTTT.

The V call is TRBV2, the J call TRBJ1-1, with a tentative D call TRBD1 (5 bases). The CDR3 spans 12 residues. Trimming pared 5 bases from V and 10 bases from J, leaving 14 bases between. The V gene's germline CDR1 is SNHLY and CDR2 FYNNEI. The CDR3 loop reads CASSPQGIAAFF. The CDR3 region has the DNA TGTGCCAGCAGTCCTCAGGGAATTGCAGCTTTCTTT.

The rearrangement uses TRBV6-5 and TRBJ2-1; the D gene is possibly TRBD2 (5 bases). Germline CDR1 reads MNHEY; CDR2 reads SVGAGI. The CDR3 runs to 15 residues. V was cut by 4 bases and J by 10 bases, with 20 bases left in between. CDR3: CASSSSSLLGIEQFF. The CDR3 nucleotides read TGTGCCAGCAGTTCGTCTTCTCTACTAGGAATAGAGCAGTTCTTC.

The V and J genes are TRBV5-1 and TRBJ1-1; no clear D gene. The ends were cut back, 2 bases at V and 5 bases at J, with 10 bases in the middle. Germline V gives CDR1 SGHRS, CDR2 YFSETQ. This CDR3 has 13 amino acids. CDR3: CASSFGWGTEAFF. The CDR3 DNA sequence: TGCGCCAGCAGCTTTGGGTGGGGTACTGAAGCTTTCTTT. Variable domain in full (rest from reference TRBV5-1 and TRBJ1-1): KAGVTQTPRYLIKTRGQQVTLSCSPISGHRSVSWYQQTPGQGLQFLFEYFSETQRNKGNFPGRFSGRQFSNSRSEMNVSTLELGDSALYLCASSFGWGTEAFFGQGTRLTVV.

The chain recombines TRBV11-2 with TRBJ1-1; D is unclear. The V end lost 5 bases, the J end lost 4 bases, and 5 bases lay between the germline ends. This CDR3 is built from 11 residues. CDR1 SGHAT and CDR2 FQNNGV come from the germline V gene. CDR3: CASSLITEAFF. The CDR3 nucleotides are TGTGCCAGCAGCCTAATCACTGAAGCTTTCTTT.

This chain uses TRBV6-6 with TRBJ2-7; no firm D call. CDR3 length: 12 residues. The ends were cut back, 2 bases at V and 7 bases at J, with 9 bases in the middle. The germline gives CDR1 MNHNY, CDR2 SVGAGI (reference sequence). The CDR3: CASSYPQREQYV. The CDR3 DNA sequence: TGTGCCAGCAGTTACCCCCAGAGGGAGCAGTACGTC.

J is TRBJ2-2 and V is TRBV29-1; no clear D. The V gene lost 4 bases and the J gene lost 4 bases, with 13 bases spanning the gap. Germline assignment: CDR1 SQVTM and CDR2 ANQGSEA. The CDR3 loop spans 14 amino acids. The chain's CDR3 is CSVGSGTATGELFF. The CDR3 DNA sequence: TGCAGCGTTGGGAGTGGCACCGCCACCGGGGAGCTGTTTTTT.

The rearrangement uses TRBV2 and TRBJ2-1, with D possibly being TRBD2 (7 bases). Trimming stripped 7 bases from V and 10 bases from J, with 11 bases between. The V gene's germline CDR1 is SNHLY and CDR2 FYNNEI. The CDR3 has 11 amino acids. As DNA, the CDR3 is TGTGCCAGCACGAGGGGGGGGGAGCAGTTCTTC. Its translation: CASTRGGEQFF.

The chain has TRBV5-5 and TRBJ1-1; unclear D gene. This CDR3 has 13 residues. Deletions cut 4 bases from V and 1 base from J, with 8 bases between. From germline, CDR1 is SGHKS and CDR2 YYEKEE (reference sequence). The chain's CDR3 is CASSQAGNTEAFF. The DNA for the CDR3 is TGTGCCAGCAGCCAAGCGGGGAACACTGAAGCTTTCTTT.

As DNA, the CDR3 is TGTGCCAGCAGTGAACAGGGGGACAAAAACATTCAGTACTTC. Translated, it gives CASSEQGDKNIQYF. The chain carries TRBV5-4 and TRBJ2-4; 8 bases align to TRBD1. The length of the CDR3 is 14 residues. V lost 5 bases, J lost 3 bases, and 4 bases stayed unmatched. The V gene's germline CDR1 is SGHNT and CDR2 YYREEE (reference sequence).

Written as DNA, the CDR3 is TGTGCCAGCAGCTTAGGGGGTACCTATGGCTACACCTTC. Encoded protein: CASSLGGTYGYTF. The chain joins TRBV7-9 to TRBJ1-2; D gene ambiguous. V lost 1 base and J lost 4, with 7 bases in between. The CDR3 extends over 13 amino acids. Germline V gene lookup returns CDR1 SEHNR and CDR2 FQNEAQ (reference sequence).

The chain couples TRBV4-1 to TRBJ2-5; D unclear. The V gene's germline CDR1 is MGHRA and CDR2 YSYEKL. Trimming stripped 1 base from V and 1 base from J, with 10 bases between. CDR3 size: 15 residues. CDR3 nucleotide sequence: TGCGCCAGCAGCCAAGTTACTTTCAGCCAAGAGACCCAGTACTTC. Protein sequence: CASSQVTFSQETQYF.

The chain links TRBV29-1 to TRBJ1-2; D is unresolved. Per germline, CDR1 SQVTM and CDR2 ANQGSEA. This CDR3 is 14 amino acids long. V was trimmed by 7 bases and J by 0 bases, leaving 15 bases between them. CDR3 sequence: CSATDPGSNYGYTF. Written as DNA, the CDR3 is TGCAGCGCCACCGACCCGGGGTCTAACTATGGCTACACCTTC.

This chain connects TRBV7-9 to TRBJ1-2, with TRBD1 identical over 8 bases. Trimming cost V 2 bases and J 7 bases; bases outside gene matches: 18. This CDR3 has 18 residues. Germline-derived CDR1 and CDR2 are SEHNR and FQNEAQ (reference sequence). In DNA form, the CDR3 reads TGTGCCAGCAGCTTAACCCATGGACAGGGAGGTTTCGTTAGTGGCTACACCTTC. Translated, it gives CASSLTHGQGGFVSGYTF.

In this sample, this clone turned up once. V usage is TRBV19 and J usage is TRBJ1-2; possible D gene TRBD1, 5 bases. V lost 6 bases and J 2 bases, leaving 13 bases between the germline ends. The CDR3 has 14 residues. CDR1 is LNHDA, CDR2 SQIVND, per germline (reference sequence). DNA for the CDR3: TGTGCCAGTAGCCGAATGACAGAAAACTATGGCTACACCTTC. Translating gives CASSRMTENYGYTF.

V usage is TRBV29-1 and J usage is TRBJ1-1; no definite D call. Germline CDR1 is SQVTM and CDR2 is ANQGSEA. The CDR3 totals 10 residues. V shed 4 bases and J shed 7 bases, with 7 bases lying between them. The DNA for the CDR3 is TGCAGCGTTGGGCAGTTTGAAGCTTTCTTT. Amino acids: CSVGQFEAFF.

This chain connects TRBV29-1 to TRBJ2-3; D perhaps matches TRBD1 (5 bases). Per the germline V gene, CDR1 is SQVTM and CDR2 is ANQGSEA. This CDR3 spans 13 amino acids. V lost 4 bases to trimming and J lost 3 bases, with 11 bases between them. CDR3 loop: CSVGDRVTDTQYF. DNA for the CDR3: TGCAGCGTTGGAGACAGAGTTACAGATACGCAGTATTTT.

V usage is TRBV7-2 and J usage is TRBJ2-5; 10 bases line up with TRBD2. Trimming at V came to 4 bases and at J to 5 bases, leaving 10 bases not matched to a gene. The germline gives CDR1 SGHTA, CDR2 FQGNSA. The CDR3 is made up of 16 amino acids. The CDR3, as DNA: TGTGCCAGCAGCTCCCCAGCGGGAGGGTCTCGGGAGACCCAGTACTTC. Translating it yields CASSSPAGGSRETQYF.

The rearrangement links TRBV23-1 to TRBJ2-4; 9 bases agree with TRBD1. TRBV23-1 has ORF status, its function being uncertain. The CDR3 sequence is 18 residues long. V gave up 6 bases and J gave up 2 bases; unmatched junction bases: 14. CDR3 DNA: TGCGCCAGCAGCAGGAACATGGGACAGGGAGGGTCCAAAAACATTCAGTACTTC. It specifies CASSRNMGQGGSKNIQYF.

The V gene is TRBV18, the J gene TRBJ2-2; D unresolved. Germline CDR1 and CDR2: KGHSH and LQKENI. The length of the CDR3 is 17 residues. Deletions cut 3 bases from V and 0 bases from J, with 14 bases between. This chain's CDR3 is CASSPSSDTSNTGELFF. Here the CDR3 DNA reads TGTGCCAGCTCACCGAGCTCTGACACTTCGAACACCGGGGAGCTGTTTTTT.

This chain connects TRBV7-4 to TRBJ2-6; tentatively, D is TRBD2 (5 bases). Trimming shortened V by 4 bases and J by 5 bases, and 21 bases separated the two germline ends. The CDR3 sequence is 18 residues long. The germline V gene has CDR1 SGHVT and CDR2 SQSDAQ. The CDR3 region has the DNA TGTGCCAGCAGCTCTCCCCCTAGCTCACAAAGTCGGGCCAACGTCCTGACTTTC. Its protein product is CASSSPPSSQSRANVLTF.

V and J are TRBV6-4 and TRBJ2-5; 12 bases fit TRBD2. From germline, CDR1 is MRHNA and CDR2 SNTAGT. V lost 5 bases, J lost 2 bases, and 3 bases stayed unmatched. This CDR3 spans 15 amino acids. The CDR3 is CASSRLAGAQETQYF. The CDR3 DNA follows: TGTGCCAGCAGTCGACTAGCGGGAGCGCAAGAGACCCAGTACTTC.

V gene TRBV19 combines with J gene TRBJ2-2, with no clear D. The CDR3 covers 13 residues. V was shortened by 3 bases and J by 5 bases, with 7 bases between the two germline ends. Germline V lookup: CDR1 LNHDA, CDR2 SQIVND (reference sequence). The CDR3 nucleotides are TGTGCCAGTAGTATCCCAGTTACCGGGGAGCTGTTTTTT. It encodes CASSIPVTGELFF.

This clone was recorded a few times. J is TRBJ1-1 and V is TRBV5-1, with D possibly TRBD1 on 5 matching bases. Germline values: CDR1 SGHRS, CDR2 YFSETQ. Trimming took off 2 bases at V and 0 bases at J, with 11 bases between the two ends. The CDR3 consists of 15 residues. The CDR3 nucleotides are TGCGCCAGCAGCTTAGGGGCAATCCTGAACACTGAAGCTTTCTTT. Residues: CASSLGAILNTEAFF.

The V call is TRBV28, the J call TRBJ1-1, with D tentatively TRBD1 (6 bases). CDR1 is MDHEN and CDR2 is SYDVKM in the germline V gene. Trimming shortened V by 5 bases and J by 10 bases, and 11 bases separated the two germline ends. CDR3 length: 11 amino acids. CDR3 coding DNA: TGTGCCAGCAGTGGACAGAAGAGAGCTTTCTTT. It specifies CASSGQKRAFF.

The rearrangement uses TRBV7-9 and TRBJ1-3, with D uncertain. Trimming removed 4 bases from V and 2 bases from J, with 15 bases in between. CDR1 is SEHNR, CDR2 FQNEAQ, per germline (reference sequence). The CDR3 is made up of 16 amino acids. The CDR3 DNA sequence: TGTGCCAGCAGCTCCTCGCGAGGAGAGACTGGAAACACCATATATTTT. Protein: CASSSSRGETGNTIYF.